A single sample is the source of the 27 T cell receptor beta chains below, sequenced in a study of blood T cell repertoires in COVID-19. This table comes from immunoSEQ multiplex PCR, and its TCRdb copy is limited to in-frame clones, with some not included. The sample yields 170,000 or so clones, approximately 80% seen once. The sequencing sample was made of peripheral blood. These receptors came from a woman aged 60-75 years with acute or convalescent COVID-19.

The rearrangement links TRBV6-5 to TRBJ2-5; TRBD2 matches 10 bases. Germline-derived CDR1 and CDR2 are MNHEY and SVGAGI. The CDR3 has 15 residues. J gave up 2 bases and V 6 bases, and 6 bases lay outside the gene matches. For the CDR3, the DNA is TGTGCCAGCAGAGGACTAGCGGAGTATCAAGAGACCCAGTACTTC. Amino acid sequence: CASRGLAEYQETQYF.

V and J are TRBV2 and TRBJ1-2, with TRBD1 matching over 7 bases. The CDR3 consists of 14 residues. CDR1 is SNHLY and CDR2 is FYNNEI in the germline V gene. V shed 3 bases, J shed 7 bases, and the junction held 8 bases outside the gene matches. CDR3 bases: TGTGCCAGCAGTGATCTTCAGGGGACAGCTGGCTACACCTTC. Protein: CASSDLQGTAGYTF.

This chain uses TRBV6-2 or TRBV6-3 with TRBJ2-2; the match to TRBD1 covers 12 bases. From germline, CDR1 is MNHEY and CDR2 SVGEGT. There are 18 residues in the CDR3. The trim removed 5 bases at V and 7 bases at J, leaving 14 bases unmatched. CDR3 nucleotides: TGTGCCAGCAGTCCGGGACAGGGGGCTTTGGGCTACTACGGGGAGCTGTTTTTT. It codes for CASSPGQGALGYYGELFF.

The chain joins TRBV19 to TRBJ2-7, with 13 bases identical to TRBD2. Germline CDR1 and CDR2: LNHDA and SQIVND (reference sequence). CDR3 length: 16 amino acids. Unmatched junction bases numbered 9, after V lost 4 bases and J lost 6 bases. CDR3 residues: CASSRNPGLAGFEQYF. Here the CDR3 DNA reads TGTGCCAGTAGTAGAAATCCGGGACTAGCGGGGTTCGAGCAGTACTTC. The whole variable domain, filled in from reference TRBV19 and TRBJ2-7, reads DGGITQSPKYLFRKEGQNVTLSCEQNLNHDAMYWYRQDPGQGLRLIYYSQIVNDFQKGDIAEGYSVSREKKESFPLTVTSAQKNPTAFYLCASSRNPGLAGFEQYFGPGTRLTVT.

The rearrangement joins TRBV27 to TRBJ1-2; D is perhaps TRBD1 (6 bases). CDR3 size: 16 residues. V lost 5 bases and J 8 bases, leaving 24 bases between the germline ends. Germline CDR1 MNHEY, CDR2 SMNVEV (reference sequence). CDR3 DNA sequence: TGTGCCAGCAGTAACCCTCGGGGGGGCCTCAGGAGAGGCTACACCTTC. Protein: CASSNPRGGLRRGYTF.

The gene calls are TRBV12-3 or TRBV12-4 and TRBJ1-5; no clear D. V was pared by 11 bases and J by 0 bases, with 8 bases between. The CDR3 has 12 residues. CDR3 in DNA: TGTGCCGGATCTAGTAGCAATCAGCCCCAGCATTTT. Its protein is CAGSSSNQPQHF.

This clone was picked up one time. The rearrangement uses TRBV24-1 and TRBJ1-5; the D gene is possibly TRBD1 (5 bases). V shed 9 bases and J shed 9 bases, with 14 bases lying between them. Per the germline V gene, CDR1 is KGHDR and CDR2 is SFDVKD. The CDR3 spans 12 residues. CDR3 sequence reads: CATLTGRGPQHF. Here the CDR3 DNA reads TGTGCCACCTTGACGGGGCGGGGGCCCCAGCATTTT.

This chain joins TRBV5-1 and TRBJ2-5; 11 positions agree with TRBD2. Per germline, CDR1 SGHRS and CDR2 YFSETQ. The CDR3 loop spans 17 amino acids. Losses at the gene ends were 0 bases for V and 5 bases for J; bases not matched to a gene: 9. The CDR3 DNA follows: TGCGCCAGCAGCTTGGGACTAGCGGGGCAACTGGGGGAGACCCAGTACTTC. Translating it yields CASSLGLAGQLGETQYF.

The chain employs TRBV10-3 and TRBJ1-5, with no clear D. There are 12 residues in the CDR3. Between the trimmed V and J ends, which lost 8 bases and 1 base, there was a span of 6 bases. Germline lookup yields CDR1 ENHRY and CDR2 SYGVKD. CDR3 amino acids: CAISPSNQPQHF. In DNA form, the CDR3 reads TGTGCCATCTCTCCGAGCAATCAGCCCCAGCATTTT.

This chain joins TRBV7-9 and TRBJ2-4; D not certain. There are 15 residues in the CDR3. Trimming cost V 4 bases and J 0 bases, with 10 bases left between them. Germline CDR1 reads SEHNR; CDR2 reads FQNEAQ (reference sequence). The CDR3 sequence is CASSSQAVAKNIQYF. The CDR3 DNA follows: TGTGCCAGCAGCTCCCAAGCCGTAGCCAAAAACATTCAGTACTTC.

The chain uses TRBV27 and TRBJ1-1; 7 nucleotides agree with TRBD1. CDR1 MNHEY and CDR2 SMNVEV come from the germline V gene (reference sequence). V was pared by 2 bases and J by 5 bases, with 5 bases of the junction left unmatched. The CDR3 contains 14 residues. The CDR3 nucleotides are TGTGCCAGCAGTTTAGAAGCAGGGGGAACTGAAGCTTTCTTT. This encodes CASSLEAGGTEAFF.

The chain has TRBV5-4 and TRBJ2-7; 8 bases are shared with TRBD1. Germline lookup yields CDR1 SGHNT and CDR2 YYREEE (reference sequence). CDR3 length equals 16 residues. The V gene end was trimmed by 0 bases and the J gene end by 0 bases; junction bases not matched to a gene: 5. CDR3 nucleotide sequence: TGTGCCAGCAGCTTGGCTAGGACAGGGAGCTCCTACGAGCAGTACTTC. Translating gives CASSLARTGSSYEQYF.

The chain joins TRBV7-8 to TRBJ1-5, with TRBD1 identical over 11 bases. Losses at the gene ends were 1 base for V and 0 bases for J; bases not matched to a gene: 11. Germline CDR1 is SGHVS and CDR2 is FQNEAQ. The CDR3 contains 20 residues. CDR3 bases: TGTGCCAGCAGCTTAGTTCGCCGGGACAGGGGGATGACTAGCAATCAGCCCCAGCATTTT. This gives the protein CASSLVRRDRGMTSNQPQHF.

The V gene is TRBV6-5, the J gene TRBJ2-3; 7 nucleotides align to TRBD2. CDR1 and CDR2 from the germline V gene are MNHEY and SVGAGI. The J segment lost 5 bases and the V segment lost 9 bases, leaving 14 bases of the junction unmatched. CDR3 length equals 15 residues. CDR3 nucleotide sequence: TGTGCCAGTGGGGGGGAGGGGCGCCTTTTAGATACGCAGTATTTT. The encoded protein is CASGGEGRLLDTQYF.

The chain joins TRBV6-5 to TRBJ2-5; D is perhaps TRBD1 (6 bases). CDR3 length: 13 residues. Germline lookup yields CDR1 MNHEY and CDR2 SVGAGI. Between the trimmed V and J ends, which lost 8 bases and 4 bases, there was a span of 14 bases. In DNA form, the CDR3 reads TGTGCCAGCCGGAGACAGGTCGGAGAGACCCAGTACTTC. Amino acids: CASRRQVGETQYF.

The V gene is TRBV6-1, the J gene TRBJ1-3; 11 bases match TRBD1. The length of the CDR3 is 16 residues. V was clipped by 4 bases and J by 0 bases; unmatched bases: 2. Looked up from germline, CDR1 is MNHNS and CDR2 is SASEGT. The DNA of the CDR3 is TGTGCCAGCAGTGCCGGGACAGGGGGCTCTGGAAACACCATATATTTT. Its translation is CASSAGTGGSGNTIYF.

The chain uses TRBV7-8 and TRBJ1-5; maybe TRBD1 (5 bases). The V gene lost 5 bases and the J gene lost 3 bases, with 14 bases spanning the gap. This CDR3 has 15 residues. In germline, CDR1 is SGHVS, CDR2 FQNEAQ. The CDR3 coding sequence is TGTGCCAGCAGCCCACGCGGGGGTTACAATCAGCCCCAGCATTTT. This translates into CASSPRGGYNQPQHF.

The rearrangement joins TRBV5-1 to TRBJ1-5; possibly TRBD1 for D (6 bases). Germline V gene lookup returns CDR1 SGHRS and CDR2 YFSETQ. With 4 bases removed from V and 4 bases from J, the gap between germline ends came to 12 bases. CDR3 length: 14 residues. The CDR3 protein is CASSRGGTNQPQHF. The CDR3 region has the DNA TGCGCCAGCAGCAGGGGTGGGACAAATCAGCCCCAGCATTTT.

This clone has just a few counts. The chain recombines TRBV3-1 (or the pseudogene TRBV3-2) with TRBJ2-5, with 8 bases lining up with TRBD2. After removal of 1 base from V and 5 bases from J, the junction contained 6 bases not matched to a gene. In germline, CDR1 is LGHDT, CDR2 YNNKEL (reference sequence). CDR3 size: 15 residues. The CDR3 here is CASSQAVSGVETQYF. The DNA for the CDR3 is TGTGCCAGCAGCCAAGCAGTTAGCGGGGTGGAGACCCAGTACTTC.

The chain combines TRBV2 with TRBJ2-7; TRBD2 aligns across 10 bases. V shed 4 bases, J shed 5 bases, and the junction held 8 bases outside the gene matches. This CDR3 spans 15 amino acids. Germline V gene sequence: CDR1 SNHLY, CDR2 FYNNEI. CDR3 in DNA: TGTGCCAGCAGTGTCGAGCGGGGGGGCGTCGACGAGCAGTACTTC. Amino acids: CASSVERGGVDEQYF.

V usage is TRBV9 and J usage is TRBJ2-2, with TRBD2 identical over 9 bases. The CDR3 sequence is 16 residues long. Germline V CDR1 and CDR2: SGDLS, YYNGEE. Germline trimming cut 0 bases from V and 7 bases from J; bases unmatched to any gene: 7. CDR3 sequence (DNA): TGTGCCAGCAGCGTAGGAGGCGGGGGGGCCCACGGGGAGCTGTTTTTT. Protein sequence: CASSVGGGGAHGELFF.

This clone came up a few times. The V call is TRBV20-1, the J call TRBJ1-4; D remains unclear. The V end was cut by 3 bases, the J end by 5 bases, with 10 bases between. The CDR3 contains 13 residues. Germline-derived CDR1 and CDR2 are DFQATT and SNEGSKA (reference sequence). The CDR3 DNA reads TGCAGTGCTAGTACACCGAACAATGAAAAACTGTTTTTT. It translates to CSASTPNNEKLFF.

V usage is TRBV5-1 and J usage is TRBJ2-7, with D maybe TRBD2 (5 bases). Trimming pared 1 base from V and 3 bases from J, leaving 5 bases between. This CDR3 has 12 amino acids. CDR1 and CDR2 (germline): SGHRS, YFSETQ. Written as DNA, the CDR3 is TGCGCCAGCAGCTTGCGGGGCTACGAGCAGTACTTC. This codes for CASSLRGYEQYF.

A single count supports this clone. CDR3 bases: TGTGCCAGCAGCATAGACAACTACAATGAGCAGTTCTTC. It translates to CASSIDNYNEQFF. The genes are TRBV7-2 and TRBJ2-1; D unresolved. Looked up from germline, CDR1 is SGHTA and CDR2 is FQGNSA. The CDR3 has 13 residues. V was pared by 5 bases and J by 3 bases, with 8 bases between.

The CDR3 loop reads CASSRSGNTIYF. CDR3 DNA sequence: TGTGCCAGTTCCCGCTCTGGAAACACCATATATTTT. The V and J genes are TRBV19 and TRBJ1-3; unclear D gene. This CDR3 is 12 amino acids long. V was shortened by 8 bases and J by 0 bases, with 5 bases between the two germline ends. Germline V lookup: CDR1 LNHDA, CDR2 SQIVND (reference sequence). The variable domain in full, with the rest retrieved from reference TRBV19 and TRBJ1-3, is DGGITQSPKYLFRKEGQNVTLSCEQNLNHDAMYWYRQDPGQGLRLIYYSQIVNDFQKGDIAEGYSVSREKKESFPLTVTSAQKNPTAFYLCASSRSGNTIYFGEGSWLTVV.

The V call is TRBV2, the J call TRBJ1-3, with 11 positions matching TRBD1. V dropped 2 bases and J dropped 3; count of bases not matched to a gene: 3. The CDR3 spans 16 residues. The V gene's germline CDR1 is SNHLY and CDR2 FYNNEI. The CDR3, as DNA: TGTGCCAGCAGTGAACTGGGGACAGGGGGTGGAAACACCATATATTTT. As protein: CASSELGTGGGNTIYF.

The chain carries TRBV5-1 and TRBJ2-7; D is perhaps TRBD2 (5 bases). The ends were cut back, 2 bases at V and 6 bases at J, with 6 bases in the middle. The germline V gene has CDR1 SGHRS and CDR2 YFSETQ. The CDR3 totals 11 residues. The CDR3 spells CASSFGVEQYF. The CDR3 coding sequence is TGCGCCAGCAGCTTCGGGGTCGAGCAGTACTTC.